This is a list of T cell receptor beta chains from one sample in a study of OX40 agonist ivuxolimab in advanced cancers. TCRdb keeps only in-frame clones here, not all; method: immunoSEQ multiplex PCR. The table includes 110,000 or so clones, around 90% detected once. The sample consisted of CD4+ or CD8+ T cells sorted from blood, taken in a trial of the OX40 agonist ivuxolimab. These receptors all come from an adult with an advanced solid tumor such as melanoma, head and neck, liver or kidney cancer. CDR3s leave out the opening cysteine and the closing phenylalanine or tryptophan. The order of the fields is V gene, CDR3 protein.

V: TRBV15
CDR3: ATSRGGSFGEQF

V: TRBV6-1
CDR3: ASSEASGSGNTIY

V: TRBV7-3
CDR3: ASSLNSRGSGSNEQF

V: TRBV7-9
CDR3: ASSLVAQSSYT

V: TRBV7-9
CDR3: ASSLFGTTDTQY

V: TRBV21-1
CDR3: ASSKVQGVDTGELF

V: TRBV19
CDR3: ASSIFGLTYEQY

V: TRBV6-1
CDR3: ASSVGVNTEAF

V: TRBV20-1
CDR3: SAKENTEAF

V: TRBV9
CDR3: ASSVRGVTDTQY

V: TRBV5-6
CDR3: ASTPTGGDNEQF

V: TRBV5-5
CDR3: ATSRGIYETEAF

V: TRBV6-1
CDR3: ASQSGQSGEQY

V: TRBV19
CDR3: ASSPQMAAGSGNTIY

V: TRBV7-9
CDR3: ASSLTGDPYNEQF